This entry lists 4 T cell receptor beta chains sequenced from one sample in a study of blood T cell repertoires in COVID-19 (dated by TCRdb to 2018 to 2020). Library construction relied on the immunoSEQ multiplex PCR assay. In TCRdb, the immuneACCESS table is reduced to in-frame sequences with V and J assigned. These tables do not hold every clone; where another copy was compared, an unresolved V gene accounts for under half, and the others remain unexplained. The sample data list tens of thousands of clones, and 87% of these were observed just once. The biggest ten clones account for more than 4.5% of the sample. The sequenced material came from peripheral blood. The receptors shown here come from a man in his 60s with acute or convalescent COVID-19.

This chain links TRBV19 with TRBJ1-1; perhaps TRBD1 as D (5 bases). Per the germline V gene, CDR1 is LNHDA and CDR2 is SQIVND (reference sequence). This CDR3 has 13 residues. The V end lost 5 bases, the J end lost 7 bases, and 14 bases lay between the germline ends. The CDR3 nucleotides read TGTGCCAGTAGTCTAGGTACGGGGGGTGAAGCTTTCTTT. Translating it yields CASSLGTGGEAFF.

On this clone: Other DNA variants within this sample encode the same CDR3. The chain combines TRBV12-3 or TRBV12-4 with TRBJ1-5; 7 bases match TRBD1. CDR3 size: 13 residues. V trimming: 3 bases; J trimming: 7 bases; junction bases outside the gene matches: 3. This CDR3 is CASSLTGSQPQHF. CDR3 sequence (DNA): TGTGCCAGCAGTTTGACAGGGTCGCAGCCCCAGCATTTT.

The chain is built from TRBV5-6 and TRBJ1-4; TRBD1 matches 9 bases. The CDR3 is made up of 15 amino acids. The germline V gene encodes CDR1 SGHDT and CDR2 YYEEEE. J was trimmed by 1 base and V by 4 bases; bases with no gene match: 2. The CDR3: CASSRGQGTNEKLFF. CDR3 nucleotide sequence: TGTGCCAGCAGCAGGGGACAGGGAACTAATGAAAAACTGTTTTTT. Complete variable domain (other parts from reference TRBV5-6 and TRBJ1-4): DAGVTQSPTHLIKTRGQQVTLRCSPKSGHDTVSWYQQALGQGPQFIFQYYEEEERQRGNFPDRFSGHQFPNYSSELNVNALLLGDSALYLCASSRGQGTNEKLFFGSGTQLSVL.

The chain uses TRBV5-1 and TRBJ2-2, with 13 bases aligning to TRBD2. This CDR3 has 17 residues. Germline V gene lookup returns CDR1 SGHRS and CDR2 YFSETQ. Losses at the gene ends were 4 bases for V and 1 base for J; bases not matched to a gene: 4. DNA for the CDR3: TGCGCCAGCAGCGGAGGGACTAGCGGGGTGAACACCGGGGAGCTGTTTTTT. Its translation is CASSGGTSGVNTGELFF.